What follows is one T cell receptor beta chain and its context. Trimming stripped 0 bases from V and 3 bases from J, with 6 bases between. The CDR3 totals 13 residues. The germline V gene has CDR1 SGDLS and CDR2 YYNGEE. Sample-barcoded 5' priming and a J-beta primer mix drove a second PCR of about 6 to 12 cycles. TCRdb fed the 5' RACE reads into MiXCR, producing one record per CDR3 protein. The sample contains about 830,000 distinct CDR3 sequences, approximately 59% of which appear only once. This sample is drawn from a study of blood T cells in healthy people across ages. Sequences were obtained from blood. This receptor was obtained from a man aged 25 to 40 in good health. This chain uses TRBV9 with TRBJ1-2; D unclear. CDR3 residues: CASSVDGDYGYTF. CDR3 sequence (DNA): TGTGCCAGCAGCGTAGATGGGGACTATGGCTACACCTTC. The complete variable domain, with remaining parts taken from reference TRBV9 and TRBJ1-2, reads DSGVTQTPKHLITATGQRVTLRCSPRSGDLSVYWYQQSLDQGLQFLIQYYNGEERAKGNILERFSAQQFPDLHSELNLSSLELGDSALYFCASSVDGDYGYTFGSGTRLTVV.